The source of this TCR beta chain is a study of blood T cell repertoires in COVID-19. Study-wide background: In each case, the material was cDNA or gDNA derived from T cells, B-cell-depleted T cells, or PBMCs.

Participants spanned ages about 18 to 90 years and resided in about 24 US areas. Participants had their cohort set by participant-reported clinical history. Per the authors' pipeline: Cell counts per sample came from amplifying reference gene primers. The assay was immunoSEQ multiplex PCR, and TCRdb's table has in-frame clones only and misses some. That table supplies the V and J calls and clone size; D and trimming were determined from the DNA. The table records fewer than 250,000 clones, roughly 80% of them present only once. V lost 2 bases, J lost 0 bases, and 7 bases lay in between. The CDR3 runs to 15 residues. Germline V lookup: CDR1 SGHAT, CDR2 FQNNGV.

This TCR was recovered from a woman aged 40 to 50 who had been exposed to COVID-19. V is TRBV11-2 and J is TRBJ2-2; D is ambiguous. Sequencing was done on a sample of PBMCs or T cells enriched from blood (not recorded which). This chain's CDR3 is CASSLRVSNTGELFF. DNA for the CDR3: TGTGCCAGCAGCTTACGGGTATCGAACACCGGGGAGCTGTTTTTT.